Listed here are 9 T cell receptor beta chains from one sample, sequenced in a study of T cells after yellow fever vaccination. TCRdb reprocessed the 5' RACE reads with MiXCR, giving one entry per CDR3 protein. The sample lists some 500,000 distinct CDR3 sequences, around an eighth occurring once. The sample consisted of PBMCs, taken on the day of the yellow fever booster vaccination. All receptors come from a man aged 30 to 39 who received the YFV17D yellow fever vaccine.

The gene calls are TRBV6-2 or TRBV6-3 and TRBJ2-1; TRBD2 matches at 10 bases. The germline V gene has CDR1 MNHEY and CDR2 SVGEGT. With 3 bases clipped from V and 2 bases from J, the junction kept 7 bases outside the gene matches. CDR3 length: 17 residues. CDR3 DNA sequence: TGTGCCAGCAGTTATACCCTCCTAGCGGGAGCCTACAATGAGCAGTTCTTC. This translates into CASSYTLLAGAYNEQFF.

The chain links TRBV7-9 to TRBJ1-6; D gene uncertain. Trimming removed 1 base at V and 7 bases at J, with 11 bases between. Looked up from germline, CDR1 is SEHNR and CDR2 is FQNEAQ (reference sequence). This CDR3 is 15 amino acids long. CDR3 DNA sequence: TGTGCCAGCAGCTTAGAGACGGGAGGAAATTCACCCCTCCACTTT. Protein product: CASSLETGGNSPLHF. The full variable domain, its missing parts supplied by reference TRBV7-9 and TRBJ1-6, is DTGVSQNPRHKITKRGQNVTFRCDPISEHNRLYWYRQTLGQGPEFLTYFQNEAQLEKSRLLSDRFSAERPKGSFSTLEIQRTEQGDSAMYLCASSLETGGNSPLHFGNGTRLTVT.

This chain joins TRBV5-1 and TRBJ2-1; tentatively, D is TRBD1 (5 bases). Trimming stripped 2 bases from V and 4 bases from J, with 10 bases between. CDR1 SGHRS and CDR2 YFSETQ come from the germline V gene. The CDR3 runs 14 residues. CDR3 amino acids: CASSFRQNYNEQFF. CDR3 nucleotide sequence: TGCGCCAGCAGCTTTAGACAGAATTACAATGAGCAGTTCTTC.

This clonotype appeared many times. The V and J genes are TRBV20-1 and TRBJ2-5; D not resolved. The germline V and J ends were trimmed by 6 bases and 5 bases, with 25 bases remaining between them. Per the germline V gene, CDR1 is DFQATT and CDR2 is SNEGSKA (reference sequence). The CDR3 has 16 residues. In DNA form, the CDR3 reads TGCAGTGCCCCACCCGGTGGGATCTTCAGTGGGGAGACCCAGTACTTC. Its translation: CSAPPGGIFSGETQYF.

The V call is TRBV7-2, the J call TRBJ2-3, with D unresolved. V lost 2 bases, J lost 2 bases, and 14 bases lay in between. The CDR3 has 16 residues. CDR1 and CDR2 (germline): SGHTA, FQGNSA. CDR3 amino acids: CASSLRRLRDTDTQYF. The CDR3 coding sequence is TGTGCCAGCAGCTTACGGCGCTTGCGAGACACAGATACGCAGTATTTT.

This chain joins TRBV7-2 and TRBJ1-1; D is perhaps TRBD1 (6 bases). The V end lost 3 bases, the J end lost 0 bases, and 11 bases lay between the germline ends. CDR1 SGHTA and CDR2 FQGNSA come from the germline V gene. The CDR3 loop spans 15 amino acids. CDR3 nucleotides: TGTGCCAGCAGCTTCCGGAGACAGGTGAACACTGAAGCTTTCTTT. It translates to CASSFRRQVNTEAFF.

This chain links TRBV20-1 with TRBJ2-7; D perhaps matches TRBD1 (7 bases). CDR1 DFQATT and CDR2 SNEGSKA come from the germline V gene (reference sequence). V was trimmed by 8 bases and J by 5 bases, leaving 16 bases between them. The CDR3 is made up of 12 amino acids. The CDR3 nucleotides are TGCAGTTCCCGGAGGGGGCGGGACGAGCAGTACTTC. This codes for CSSRRGRDEQYF.

This clonotype was picked up a small number of times. The rearrangement links TRBV13 to TRBJ2-5; TRBD1 agrees at 7 bases. Germline loops: CDR1 PRHDT, CDR2 FYEKMQ (reference sequence). CDR3 size: 14 residues. Trimming at V came to 5 bases and at J to 5 bases, leaving 8 bases not matched to a gene. The CDR3 is CASSLTGAEETQYF. The CDR3 region has the DNA TGTGCCAGCAGCCTTACAGGGGCGGAGGAGACCCAGTACTTC.

This clonotype has more than one count but fewer than ten. The chain couples TRBV20-1 to TRBJ2-7; 7 bases line up with TRBD2. Germline CDR1 is DFQATT and CDR2 is SNEGSKA (reference sequence). The CDR3 totals 13 residues. Trimming at V came to 7 bases and at J to 4 bases, leaving 10 bases not matched to a gene. For the CDR3, the DNA is TGCAGTGTCCCAAAGCGGGAAACTTACGAGCAGTACTTC. The encoded protein is CSVPKRETYEQYF.